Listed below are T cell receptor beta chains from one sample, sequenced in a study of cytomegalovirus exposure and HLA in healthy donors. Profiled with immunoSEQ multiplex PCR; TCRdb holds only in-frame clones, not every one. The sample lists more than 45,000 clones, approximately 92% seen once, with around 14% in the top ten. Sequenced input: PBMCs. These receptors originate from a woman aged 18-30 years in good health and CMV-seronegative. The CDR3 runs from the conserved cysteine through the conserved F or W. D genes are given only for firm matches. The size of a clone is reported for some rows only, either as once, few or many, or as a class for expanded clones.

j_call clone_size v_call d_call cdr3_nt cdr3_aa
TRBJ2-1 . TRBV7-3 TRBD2 TGTGCCAGCAGCCAGCACCCTAGCGGGAGTTACAATGAGCAGTTCTTC CASSQHPSGSYNEQFF
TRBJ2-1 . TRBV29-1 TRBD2 TGCAGCGTCGAAAGACTAGCCCATGAGCAGTTCTTC CSVERLAHEQFF
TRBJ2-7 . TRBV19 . TGTGCCAGTAAAACGCCCAGCTCCTACGAGCAGTACTTC CASKTPSSYEQYF
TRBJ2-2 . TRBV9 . TGTGCCAGCAGCGTAGTATTCACCGGGGAGCTGTTTTTT CASSVVFTGELFF
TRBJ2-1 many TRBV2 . TGTGCCAGCAGCTCTACTACTTACAATGAGCAGTTCTTC CASSSTTYNEQFF
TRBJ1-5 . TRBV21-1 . TGTGCCAGCAGCTTCAGGGAAGTAAGGAGCAATCAGCCCCAGCATTTT CASSFREVRSNQPQHF
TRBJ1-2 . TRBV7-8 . TGTGCCAGCAGCCACCGGGGGGGGGCTAATGGCTACACCTTC CASSHRGGANGYTF
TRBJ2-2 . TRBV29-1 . TGCAGCGTCCCCGGTCCCACCGGGGAGCTGTTTTTT CSVPGPTGELFF
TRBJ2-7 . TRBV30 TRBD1 TGTGCCTGGAACAGGGGAAGCTCCTACGAGCAGTACTTC CAWNRGSSYEQYF
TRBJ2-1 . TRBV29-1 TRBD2 TGCAGCGTTGACCTAGCGGGGGGGCCGGAAAATGAGCAGTTCTTC CSVDLAGGPENEQFF
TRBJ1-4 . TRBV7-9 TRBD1 TGTGCCAGCAGCTGGGACAGGGGCTTAATTCAGGAAAAACTGTTTTTT CASSWDRGLIQEKLFF
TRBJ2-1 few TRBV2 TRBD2 TGTGCCAGCAGGCAGACTAGCCTCGTCTACAATGAGCAGTTCTTC CASRQTSLVYNEQFF
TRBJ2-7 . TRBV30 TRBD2 TGTGCCTGGAGTGGGACTAGCTACGAGCAGTACTTC CAWSGTSYEQYF
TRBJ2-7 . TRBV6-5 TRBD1 TGTGCCAGCTCCTCTCCCGGTCAGGGGGCATACGAGCAGTACTTC CASSSPGQGAYEQYF
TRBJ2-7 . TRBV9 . TGTGCCAGCAGCGTCTCTAGCGTCTCCTACGAGCAGTACTTC CASSVSSVSYEQYF
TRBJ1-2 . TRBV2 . TGTGCCAGCAGTGAACACATTTCAGGGTTGGGCGGCTACACCTTC CASSEHISGLGGYTF
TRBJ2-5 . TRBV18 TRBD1 TGTGCCAGCTCACCACCTGCAGGGGGAGAGACCCAGTACTTC CASSPPAGGETQYF
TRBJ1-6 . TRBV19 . TGTGCCAGTAGTATAAGCGGTGCTGGGAATTCACCCCTCCACTTT CASSISGAGNSPLHF
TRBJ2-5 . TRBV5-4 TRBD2 TGTGCCAGCAGCATAAGACTAGCGGGAGAAGAGACCCAGTACTTC CASSIRLAGEETQYF
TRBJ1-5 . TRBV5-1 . TGCGCCAGCAGCTTGACAGGGCAAGGAGAACAGCCCCAGCATTTT CASSLTGQGEQPQHF
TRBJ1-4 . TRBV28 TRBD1 TGTGCCAGCAGTTTGTCGGCAGGGGGCTTGGAAAAACTGTTTTTT CASSLSAGGLEKLFF
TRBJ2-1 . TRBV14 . TGTGCCAGCAGCCAAGCAGGGATCCCCTACAATGAGCAGTTCTTC CASSQAGIPYNEQFF